This T cell receptor beta chain originates from a study of T cells in Graves' hyperthyroidism and ophthalmopathy. Whole-study results and caveats: Ophthalmopathy prediction by the model preceded onset by a median approximately 6.9 months.

There are 13 residues in the CDR3. V shed 1 base and J shed 6 bases, with 7 bases lying between them. CDR1 LGHDT and CDR2 YNNKEL come from the germline V gene (reference sequence). Not enrolled were patients with uncontrolled infection, other autoimmune disease, pregnancy or lactation. TCR beta CDR3 regions were amplified from RNA transcripts. HTBI primers were the set used in a first-round RT-PCR of the TCR CDR3. Using its own MiXCR run on the multiplex PCR reads, TCRdb lists one record per CDR3 protein. There are some 250,000 distinct CDR3 sequences in the sample; roughly 14% occur only once, and roughly 15% lies in the top ten. This clonotype was observed at least ten times. The antigen remains unidentified.

The TCR originated in a woman between 35 and 50 years old with Graves' hyperthyroidism that later progressed to Graves' ophthalmopathy. Sequences were obtained from blood. V is TRBV3-1 and J is TRBJ2-4; D is ambiguous. CDR3 amino acids: CASSQAAGNIQYF. CDR3 DNA sequence: TGTGCCAGCAGCCAAGCGGCCGGAAACATTCAGTACTTC.